These T cell receptor beta chains were read from a single sample in a study of cytomegalovirus exposure and HLA in healthy donors. Here immunoSEQ multiplex PCR was the method, and the copy in TCRdb shows in-frame clones only, minus some. The sample contains about 130,000 clones, approximately 80% of which appear only once. The sample comprised PBMCs. The origin of the receptors is a woman between 40 and 50 years old in good health and CMV-seronegative. The CDR3 runs from the conserved cysteine through the conserved F or W.

>TRBV11-2|TRBJ1-1
CASSAGLRGRLNTEAFF
>TRBV5-1|TRBJ2-7
CASSFGGASYEQYF
>TRBV2|TRBJ1-2
CASSPGTHGYTF
>TRBV7-2|TRBJ1-4
CASSFTGETNEKLFF
>TRBV9|TRBJ2-5
CASSALGTSGGETQYF
>TRBV5-6|TRBJ2-7
CASSVQGFSYEQYF
>TRBV19|TRBJ1-5
CASSIETAFNQPQHF
>TRBV5-1|TRBJ2-1
CASSVGGESANEQFF
>TRBV5-1|TRBJ1-5
CASSTGGGWGQPQHF
>TRBV5-5|TRBJ1-2
CASSLDRPGNYGYTF
>TRBV27|TRBJ2-5
CASSFSIAGKETQYF
>TRBV6-5|TRBJ2-5
CASSRLAGGQETQYF
>TRBV6-6|TRBJ2-2
CASSYKAGANTGELFF
>TRBV19|NA
CASSIGGQGSSEQYF
>TRBV15|TRBJ1-5
CATSRGGQSNQPQHF
>TRBV5-6|TRBJ2-2
CASSFGQGIRNTGELFF
>TRBV10-3|TRBJ2-5
CAISDQTSGLAGGTSGAQYF
>TRBV4-1|TRBJ2-6
CASSQVEASGANVLTF
>TRBV18|TRBJ2-3
CASSPPAGTDTQYF
>TRBV28|TRBJ2-7
CASEDSVYEQYF
>TRBV18|TRBJ1-1
CASSIRENTEAFF
>TRBV11-2|TRBJ2-7
CASSTYPKGTASYEQYF
>TRBV7-7|NA
CAVRYEQYF
>TRBV10-3|TRBJ2-7
CAISGFREADEQYF
>TRBV28|TRBJ2-5
CASSFPPTGGPGQETQYF
>TRBV5-1|TRBJ2-5
CASSSPRETQYF
>TRBV10-2|TRBJ2-1
CASGAGVGVF
>TRBV30|TRBJ1-2
CAWSLNPTGSGYTF
>TRBV14|TRBJ1-6
CASSLSRDSPLHF
>TRBV6-1|TRBJ1-2
CASMVPGSGGYTF
>TRBV18|TRBJ2-7
CASSLAGDEQYF
>TRBV30|TRBJ1-4
CAWSTRTGGITNEKLFF
>TRBV7-6|TRBJ1-4
CASSLETGGLEKLFF
>TRBV30|TRBJ2-7
CAWTRGESYEQYF
>TRBV27|TRBJ2-3
CASTLTGGITDTQYF
>TRBV6-6|TRBJ1-1
CASSTGQGARGAFF
>TRBV15|TRBJ1-3
CATSRGDRFSGNTIYF
>TRBV28|TRBJ1-5
CASGTARGNQPQHF
>TRBV19|TRBJ2-6
CASSMGQASGANVLTF
>TRBV27|TRBJ2-6
CASSFPGANGLTF
>TRBV5-1|TRBJ1-2
CASSSDGTGEFLGGYTF
>TRBV7-8|TRBJ2-7
CASSLGVGRAGARDEQYF
>TRBV7-9|TRBJ1-2
CASTSDTRQNYGYTF
>TRBV7-9|TRBJ2-1
CASRSGTSGIFPFF
>TRBV29-1|TRBJ1-2
CSVGTGLGVRTF
>TRBV28|TRBJ1-6
CASKKGALTYSPLHF
>TRBV11-3|TRBJ2-3
CASSGLAGADTQYF
>TRBV28|TRBJ1-2
CASSLWDNQQHGYTF
>TRBV10-1|TRBJ1-1
CASSESRATEAFF
>TRBV5-4|TRBJ2-2
CASSYSGRYSTGELFF
>TRBV6-6|TRBJ1-6
CASSLGVGDTVSPLHF
>TRBV4-2|TRBJ1-2
CASSQSATGGYTF
>TRBV6-6|TRBJ1-4
CASSPGTGGEKLFF